This section outlines one T cell receptor beta chain sequence together with its context. The protocol was immunoSEQ multiplex PCR, while the TCRdb copy is restricted to in-frame clones and leaves out a portion. Here the sample spans under 50,000 clones, roughly 80% being singletons. Exclusion applied to patients with autoimmune disease history or systemic immunosuppression. The record originates from a study of OX40 agonist ivuxolimab in advanced cancers. This CDR3 spans 14 amino acids. V was shortened by 3 bases and J by 6 bases, with 12 bases between the two germline ends. Germline V lookup: CDR1 KGHSH, CDR2 LQKENI.

This clonotype was obtained from an adult with an advanced solid tumor such as melanoma, head and neck, liver or kidney cancer. Sequences were derived from CD4+ or CD8+ T cells sorted from blood, sampled in a trial of the OX40 agonist ivuxolimab. The rearrangement links TRBV18 to TRBJ1-5; D is possibly TRBD1 (6 bases). CDR3 nucleotide sequence: TGTGCCAGCTCACCGTACAGGGATGGTCAGCCCCAGCATTTT. This translates into CASSPYRDGQPQHF.